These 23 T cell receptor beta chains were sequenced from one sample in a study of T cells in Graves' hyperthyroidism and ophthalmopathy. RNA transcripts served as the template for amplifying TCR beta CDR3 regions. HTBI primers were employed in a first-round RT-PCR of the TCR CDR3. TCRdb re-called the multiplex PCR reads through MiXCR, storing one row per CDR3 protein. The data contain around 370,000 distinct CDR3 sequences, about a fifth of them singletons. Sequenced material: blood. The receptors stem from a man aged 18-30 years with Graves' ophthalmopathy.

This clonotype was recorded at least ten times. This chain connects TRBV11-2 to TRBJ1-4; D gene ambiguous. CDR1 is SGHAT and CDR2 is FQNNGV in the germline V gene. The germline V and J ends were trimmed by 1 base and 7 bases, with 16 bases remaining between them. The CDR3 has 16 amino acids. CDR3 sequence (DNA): TGTGCCAGCAGCTTAGCGTCGGGTGCGAAGGGTGAAAAACTGTTTTTT. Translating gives CASSLASGAKGEKLFF.

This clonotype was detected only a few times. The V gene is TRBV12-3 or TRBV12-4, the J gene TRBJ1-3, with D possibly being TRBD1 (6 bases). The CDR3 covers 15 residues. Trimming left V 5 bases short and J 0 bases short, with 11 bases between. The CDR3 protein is CASSPGHRSGNTIYF. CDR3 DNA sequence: TGTGCCAGCAGTCCGGGACATCGCTCTGGAAACACCATATATTTT.

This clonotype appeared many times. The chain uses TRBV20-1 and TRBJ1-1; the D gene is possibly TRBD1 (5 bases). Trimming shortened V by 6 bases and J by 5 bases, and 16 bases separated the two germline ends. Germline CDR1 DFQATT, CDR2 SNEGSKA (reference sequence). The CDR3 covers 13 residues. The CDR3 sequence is CSAEGEVGTEAFF. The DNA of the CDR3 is TGCAGTGCCGAAGGGGAGGTCGGGACTGAAGCTTTCTTT.

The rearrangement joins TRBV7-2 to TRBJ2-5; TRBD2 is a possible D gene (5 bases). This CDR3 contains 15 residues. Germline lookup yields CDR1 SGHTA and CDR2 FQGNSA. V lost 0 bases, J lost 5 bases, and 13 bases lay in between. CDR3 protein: CASSLALGVGETQYF. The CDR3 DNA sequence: TGTGCCAGCAGCTTAGCGCTCGGGGTCGGGGAGACCCAGTACTTC.

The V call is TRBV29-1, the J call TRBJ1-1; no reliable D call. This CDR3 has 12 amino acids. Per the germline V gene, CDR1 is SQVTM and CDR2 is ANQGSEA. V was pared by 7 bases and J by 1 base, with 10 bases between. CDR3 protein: CSAQPTNTEAFF. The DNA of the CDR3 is TGCAGCGCACAGCCTACGAACACTGAAGCTTTCTTT. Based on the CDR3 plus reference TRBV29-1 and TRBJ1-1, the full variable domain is SAVISQKPSRDICQRGTSLTIQCQVDSQVTMMFWYRQQPGQSLTLIATANQGSEATYESGFVIDKFPISRPNLTFSTLTVSNMSPEDSSIYLCSAQPTNTEAFFGQGTRLTVV.

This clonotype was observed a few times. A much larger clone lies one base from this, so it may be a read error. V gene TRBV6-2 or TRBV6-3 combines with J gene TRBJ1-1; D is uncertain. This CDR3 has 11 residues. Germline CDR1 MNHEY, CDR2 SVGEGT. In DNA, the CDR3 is TGTGCCAGCAGGGAGAACACTGGAGCTTTCTTT. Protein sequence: CASRENTGAFF.

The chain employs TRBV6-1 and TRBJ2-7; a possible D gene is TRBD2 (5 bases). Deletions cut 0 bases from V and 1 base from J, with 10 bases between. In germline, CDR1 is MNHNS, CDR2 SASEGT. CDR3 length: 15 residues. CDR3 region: CASSEARRASYEQYF. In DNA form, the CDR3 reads TGTGCCAGCAGTGAAGCGAGGCGGGCGTCCTACGAGCAGTACTTC.

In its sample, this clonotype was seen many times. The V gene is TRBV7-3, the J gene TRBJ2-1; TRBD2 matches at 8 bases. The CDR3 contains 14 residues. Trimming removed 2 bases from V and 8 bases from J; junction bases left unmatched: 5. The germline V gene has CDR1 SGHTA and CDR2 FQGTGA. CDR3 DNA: TGTGCCAGCAGCTTATACGGGGGGGCAGATGAGCAGTTCTTC. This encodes CASSLYGGADEQFF.

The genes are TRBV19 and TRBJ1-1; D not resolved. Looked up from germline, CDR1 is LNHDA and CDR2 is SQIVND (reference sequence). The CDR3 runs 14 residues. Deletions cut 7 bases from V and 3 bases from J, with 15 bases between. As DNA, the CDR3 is TGTGCCAGTAAGGGCTTTGAGGGATACACTGAAGCTTTCTTT. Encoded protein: CASKGFEGYTEAFF.

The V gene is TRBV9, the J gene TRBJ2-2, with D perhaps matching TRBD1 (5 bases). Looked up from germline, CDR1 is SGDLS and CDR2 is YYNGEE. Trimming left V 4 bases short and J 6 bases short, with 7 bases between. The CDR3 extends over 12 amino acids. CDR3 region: CASSTGPGELFF. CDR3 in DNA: TGTGCCAGCAGCACAGGCCCCGGGGAGCTGTTTTTT.

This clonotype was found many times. The CDR3 loop reads CSATSSGGAPETQYF. The CDR3 DNA reads as TGCAGTGCTACTAGCAGCGGGGGGGCCCCAGAGACCCAGTACTTC. This chain joins TRBV20-1 and TRBJ2-5, with 10 bases aligning to TRBD2. Germline V gene lookup returns CDR1 DFQATT and CDR2 SNEGSKA (reference sequence). The CDR3 has 15 amino acids. The V segment lost 4 bases and the J segment 4 bases; nucleotides outside the gene matches: 9.

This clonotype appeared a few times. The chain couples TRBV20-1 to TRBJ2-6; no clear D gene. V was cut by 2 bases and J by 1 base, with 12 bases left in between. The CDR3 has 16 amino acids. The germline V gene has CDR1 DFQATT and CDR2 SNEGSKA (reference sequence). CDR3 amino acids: CSARPQVGSGANVLTF. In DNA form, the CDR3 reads TGCAGTGCTAGACCCCAGGTCGGGTCTGGGGCCAACGTCCTGACTTTC.

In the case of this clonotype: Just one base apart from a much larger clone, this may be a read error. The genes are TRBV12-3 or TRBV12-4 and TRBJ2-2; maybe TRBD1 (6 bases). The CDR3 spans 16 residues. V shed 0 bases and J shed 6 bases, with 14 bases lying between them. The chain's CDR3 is CASSLASLGAAGELFF. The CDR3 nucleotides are TGTGCCAGCAGTTTAGCGTCATTGGGGGCCGCCGGGGAGCTGTTTTTT.

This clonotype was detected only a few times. CDR3 bases: TGTGCCACCAGTGATTCTCCGGGGGTAGGGCAAGAGACCCAGTACTTC. Translated, it gives CATSDSPGVGQETQYF. The chain employs TRBV24-1 and TRBJ2-5, with a tentative D call TRBD2 (6 bases). CDR3 length: 16 amino acids. Germline CDR1 reads KGHDR; CDR2 reads SFDVKD. Between the trimmed V and J ends, which lost 2 bases and 2 bases, there was a span of 14 bases.

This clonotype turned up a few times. This chain's CDR3 is CASSQITGASSGNTIYF. The CDR3 nucleotides read TGTGCCAGCAGCCAGATAACAGGCGCCTCCTCTGGAAACACCATATATTTT. V is TRBV3-1 and J is TRBJ1-3; D possibly corresponds to TRBD1 (5 bases). Trimming left V 3 bases short and J 0 bases short, with 15 bases between. The CDR3 length is 17 residues. Looked up from germline, CDR1 is LGHDT and CDR2 is YNNKEL (reference sequence).

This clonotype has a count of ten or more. CDR3 amino acids: CSASASGGPSYEQYF. The CDR3 DNA reads TGCAGTGCTAGCGCTAGCGGGGGGCCCTCCTACGAGCAGTACTTC. The gene calls are TRBV20-1 and TRBJ2-7; 11 bases line up with TRBD2. This CDR3 is 15 amino acids long. CDR1 is DFQATT, CDR2 SNEGSKA, per germline (reference sequence). Unmatched junction bases numbered 4, after V lost 3 bases and J lost 0 bases.

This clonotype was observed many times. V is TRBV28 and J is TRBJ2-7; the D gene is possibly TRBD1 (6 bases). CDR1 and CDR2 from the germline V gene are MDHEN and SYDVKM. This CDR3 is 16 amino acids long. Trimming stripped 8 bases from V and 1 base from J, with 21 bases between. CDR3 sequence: CASYGQKRPLSYEQYF. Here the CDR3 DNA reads TGTGCCAGCTATGGACAGAAGAGACCGCTATCCTACGAGCAGTACTTC. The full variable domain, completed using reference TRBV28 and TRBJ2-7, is DVKVTQSSRYLVKRTGEKVFLECVQDMDHENMFWYRQDPGLGLRLIYFSYDVKMKEKGDIPEGYSVSREKKERFSLILESASTNQTSMYLCASYGQKRPLSYEQYFGPGTRLTVT.

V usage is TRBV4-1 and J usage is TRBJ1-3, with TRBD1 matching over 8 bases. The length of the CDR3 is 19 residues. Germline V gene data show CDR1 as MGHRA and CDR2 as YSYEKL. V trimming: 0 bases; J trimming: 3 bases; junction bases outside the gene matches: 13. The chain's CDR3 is CASSQDPPATGAYGNTIYF. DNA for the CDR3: TGCGCCAGCAGCCAAGACCCCCCTGCGACAGGGGCTTATGGAAACACCATATATTTT.

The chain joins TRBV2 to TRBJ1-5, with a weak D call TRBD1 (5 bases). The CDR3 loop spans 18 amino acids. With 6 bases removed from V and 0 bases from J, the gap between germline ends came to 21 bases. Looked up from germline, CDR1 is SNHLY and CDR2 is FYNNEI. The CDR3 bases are TGTGCCAGCAGCGCCGGACAAGGGGCCTCCCATAGCAATCAGCCCCAGCATTTT. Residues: CASSAGQGASHSNQPQHF.

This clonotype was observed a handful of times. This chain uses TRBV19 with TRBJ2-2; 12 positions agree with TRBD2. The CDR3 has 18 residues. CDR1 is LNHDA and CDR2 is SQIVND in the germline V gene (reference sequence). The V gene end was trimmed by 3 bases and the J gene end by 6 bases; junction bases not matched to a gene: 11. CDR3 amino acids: CASSIGLAGLRGAGELFF. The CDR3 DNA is TGTGCCAGTAGTATCGGACTAGCGGGGCTCCGAGGCGCCGGGGAGCTGTTTTTT.

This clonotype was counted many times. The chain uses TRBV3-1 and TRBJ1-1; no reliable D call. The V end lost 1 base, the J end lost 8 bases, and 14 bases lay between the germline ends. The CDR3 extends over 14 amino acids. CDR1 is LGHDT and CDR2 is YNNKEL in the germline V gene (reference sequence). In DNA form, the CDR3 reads TGTGCCAGCAGCCAAGGAACAGAGAGGCAAGAAGCTTTCTTT. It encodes CASSQGTERQEAFF.

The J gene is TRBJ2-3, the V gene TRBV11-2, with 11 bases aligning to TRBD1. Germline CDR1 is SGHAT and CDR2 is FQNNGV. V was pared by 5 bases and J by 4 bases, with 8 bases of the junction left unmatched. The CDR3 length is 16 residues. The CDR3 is CASSPYGQGAADTQYF. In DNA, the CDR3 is TGTGCCAGCAGCCCGTACGGACAGGGGGCGGCAGATACGCAGTATTTT.

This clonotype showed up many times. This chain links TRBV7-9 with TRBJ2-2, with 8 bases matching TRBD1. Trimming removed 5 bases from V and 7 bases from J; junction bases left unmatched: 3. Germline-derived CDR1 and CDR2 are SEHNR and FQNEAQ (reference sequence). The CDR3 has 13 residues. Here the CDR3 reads CASSKQGDGELFF. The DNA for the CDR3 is TGTGCCAGCAGCAAACAGGGGGACGGGGAGCTGTTTTTT.